The 22 T cell receptor beta chains below come from one sample, sequenced in a study of blood T cells in healthy people across ages. A second about 6 to 11 cycle PCR used barcoded and J-beta primers. From the 5' RACE reads, TCRdb called clonotypes with MiXCR, one entry per CDR3 protein. The sample lists roughly 930,000 distinct CDR3 sequences, roughly 48% occurring once. Sequencing input: blood. The receptors derive from a man aged 30 to 45 in good health.

V is TRBV25-1 and J is TRBJ2-1, with TRBD2 matching over 9 bases. The CDR3 extends over 16 amino acids. The J segment lost 6 bases and the V segment lost 4 bases, leaving 10 bases of the junction unmatched. Germline CDR1 reads MGHDK; CDR2 reads SYGVNS. In DNA, the CDR3 is TGTGCCAGCAGTGGGCGGCAGCCTAGCGGGGTCAATGAGCAGTTCTTC. It encodes CASSGRQPSGVNEQFF.

The rearrangement links TRBV12-3 or TRBV12-4 to TRBJ2-1; D might be TRBD1 or TRBD2, each matching 5 bases. Trimming took off 3 bases at V and 9 bases at J, with 15 bases between the two ends. CDR3 length: 14 residues. The CDR3 loop reads CASSFGASFAEQFF. CDR3 coding DNA: TGTGCCAGCAGTTTTGGGGCTAGCTTTGCTGAGCAGTTCTTC.

In this sample, this clonotype turned up many times. The chain employs TRBV11-2 and TRBJ2-7; no clear D. The CDR3 has 13 residues. V lost 5 bases, J lost 4 bases, and 12 bases lay in between. Germline assignment: CDR1 SGHAT and CDR2 FQNNGV. The CDR3 DNA sequence: TGTGCCAGCAGCCAGCTGACGGTTTACGAGCAGTACTTC. Its translation is CASSQLTVYEQYF.

This clonotype was counted a few times. For the CDR3, the DNA is TGTGCCAGCAGTTACCGACAGGTGCCAGGGACCCAGTACTTC. It is translated as CASSYRQVPGTQYF. The chain couples TRBV6-2 or TRBV6-3 to TRBJ2-5, with a possible D match to TRBD1 (6 bases). The CDR3 is made up of 14 amino acids. CDR1 is MNHEY and CDR2 is SVGEGT in the germline V gene. Trimming shortened V by 2 bases and J by 7 bases, and 14 bases separated the two germline ends.

The chain is built from TRBV21-1 and TRBJ1-4. TRBV21-1 constitutes a pseudogene. The CDR3 is made up of 15 amino acids. Here the CDR3 reads CASSPRDPKGEMLFF. Written as DNA, the CDR3 is TGTGCCAGCAGCCCTAGGGACCCTAAAGGCGAAATGCTGTTTTTT.

There are a few counts of this clonotype. V is TRBV2 and J is TRBJ2-7; D is unclear. V was cut by 5 bases and J by 2 bases, with 10 bases left in between. The CDR3 runs 13 residues. In germline, CDR1 is SNHLY, CDR2 FYNNEI. The chain's CDR3 is CASSFILAYEQYF. The CDR3 bases are TGTGCCAGCAGTTTTATTTTAGCCTACGAGCAGTACTTC. The variable domain in full, completed from reference TRBV2 and TRBJ2-7, reads EPEVTQTPSHQVTQMGQEVILRCVPISNHLYFYWYRQILGQKVEFLVSFYNNEISEKSEIFDDQFSVERPDGSNFTLKIRSTKLEDSAMYFCASSFILAYEQYFGPGTRLTVT.

V is TRBV19 and J is TRBJ2-3; D possibly matches TRBD1 or TRBD2 (6 bases each). Germline CDR1 reads LNHDA; CDR2 reads SQIVND (reference sequence). The CDR3 totals 15 residues. Trimming took 9 bases from V and 2 from J, leaving 18 bases between them. For the CDR3, the DNA is TGTGCCAGCGGGGGCCTAGAGGACATCACAGATACGCAGTATTTT. Residues: CASGGLEDITDTQYF. Complete variable domain (other parts from reference TRBV19 and TRBJ2-3): DGGITQSPKYLFRKEGQNVTLSCEQNLNHDAMYWYRQDPGQGLRLIYYSQIVNDFQKGDIAEGYSVSREKKESFPLTVTSAQKNPTAFYLCASGGLEDITDTQYFGPGTRLTVL.

A note on this clonotype: With a much larger clone just one base away, this may be a read error. This chain connects TRBV7-8 to TRBJ2-7; D tentatively reads TRBD1 or TRBD2 (6 bases each). The CDR3 covers 15 residues. CDR1 and CDR2 (germline): SGHVS, FQNEAQ. The V and J ends lost 7 bases and 0 bases respectively, with 16 bases between them. Here the CDR3 reads CASKQGTQFSYEQYF. CDR3 coding DNA: TGTGCCAGCAAGCAGGGGACTCAATTCTCCTACGAGCAGTACTTC.

The chain joins TRBV6-1 to TRBJ2-3; D could derive from TRBD1 or TRBD2 (6 bases each). CDR1 and CDR2 (germline): MNHNS, SASEGT. V shed 2 bases and J shed 3 bases, with 15 bases lying between them. This CDR3 is built from 16 residues. This CDR3 reads CASSEFGGAGTDTQYF. Here the CDR3 DNA reads TGTGCCAGCAGTGAATTCGGGGGCGCAGGAACAGATACGCAGTATTTT.

There are a few counts of this clonotype. One end of the junction varies from germline; a read error may be responsible. In DNA form, the CDR3 reads TGTGCCGGCAGCTTAGATCTTGATGAGCAGTTCTTC. As protein: CAGSLDLDEQFF. The V call is TRBV11-3, the J call TRBJ2-1; D is ambiguous. There are 12 residues in the CDR3. Per the germline V gene, CDR1 is SGHNT and CDR2 is YENEEA.

CDR3 loop: CASSVGLYHYNEQFF. As DNA, the CDR3 is TGTGCCAGCAGTGTCGGACTCTATCACTACAATGAGCAGTTCTTC. The chain has TRBV6-4 and TRBJ2-1, with a possible D match to TRBD2 (5 bases). With 4 bases removed from V and 3 bases from J, the gap between germline ends came to 13 bases. There are 15 residues in the CDR3. The germline V gene has CDR1 MRHNA and CDR2 SNTAGT.

The rearrangement joins TRBV7-2 to TRBJ1-1, with a possible D match to TRBD1 (5 bases). V lost 3 bases to trimming and J lost 5 bases, with 19 bases between them. CDR1 SGHTA and CDR2 FQGNSA come from the germline V gene. The CDR3 is 16 residues long. CDR3: CASSFVSPTWGTEAFF. For the CDR3, the DNA is TGTGCCAGCAGCTTTGTTTCTCCAACTTGGGGGACTGAAGCTTTCTTT.

This chain links TRBV5-1 with TRBJ2-3; D is undetermined. The CDR3 loop spans 15 amino acids. Trimming shortened V by 2 bases and J by 2 bases, and 12 bases separated the two germline ends. The germline gives CDR1 SGHRS, CDR2 YFSETQ. The CDR3, as DNA: TGCGCCAGCAGCTTAAGTGGAATGGACACAGATACGCAGTATTTT. Encoded protein: CASSLSGMDTDTQYF.

V usage is TRBV10-3 and J usage is TRBJ2-1; 8 nucleotides line up with TRBD2. Germline assignment: CDR1 ENHRY and CDR2 SYGVKD. Trimming removed 2 bases from V and 4 bases from J; junction bases left unmatched: 10. The CDR3 spans 17 residues. CDR3 in amino acids: CAISEAGGAWLYNEQFF. As DNA, the CDR3 is TGTGCCATCAGTGAGGCGGGGGGCGCCTGGCTATACAATGAGCAGTTCTTC.

The chain combines TRBV7-2 with TRBJ1-2; 10 bases fit TRBD1. This CDR3 has 16 residues. CDR1 is SGHTA, CDR2 FQGNSA, per germline. The junction had 8 bases not matched to a gene; V was cut back by 2 bases and J by 5 bases. This CDR3 reads CASSLRGRDRGYGYTF. CDR3 DNA: TGTGCCAGCAGCTTAAGGGGTCGGGACAGGGGTTATGGCTACACCTTC.

This chain links TRBV27 with TRBJ2-5; D is perhaps TRBD1 or TRBD2 (5 bases each). In germline, CDR1 is MNHEY, CDR2 SMNVEV (reference sequence). The CDR3 loop spans 15 amino acids. The V end was cut by 5 bases, the J end by 2 bases, with 15 bases between. The CDR3 reads CASSPLGEGQETQYF. DNA of the CDR3: TGTGCCAGCAGTCCACTGGGGGAAGGGCAAGAGACCCAGTACTTC.

V usage is TRBV4-1 and J usage is TRBJ1-1; 7 nucleotides match TRBD1. The CDR3 has 14 residues. Germline CDR1 MGHRA, CDR2 YSYEKL. Trimming at V came to 6 bases and at J to 3 bases, leaving 7 bases not matched to a gene. In nucleotides, the CDR3 is TGCGCCAGCAGTCCAGGGGGAGGGTACACTGAAGCTTTCTTT. It specifies CASSPGGGYTEAFF.

This clonotype was seen a few times. This sequence joins TRBV28 and TRBJ2-7; 7 bases are a match to TRBD2. The CDR3 is made up of 17 amino acids. J was trimmed by 3 bases and V by 5 bases; bases with no gene match: 16. CDR1 is MDHEN and CDR2 is SYDVKM in the germline V gene. The CDR3 spells CASSPDIGGTVGYEQYF. The CDR3 coding sequence is TGTGCCAGCAGTCCCGATATCGGGGGGACCGTAGGCTACGAGCAGTACTTC.

The chain joins TRBV12-3 or TRBV12-4 to TRBJ2-1, with D tentatively TRBD2 (5 bases). Trimming stripped 8 bases from V and 13 bases from J, with 18 bases between. The CDR3 length is 12 residues. DNA for the CDR3: TGTGCCAGCCCGACACCAAGGGAGACCCAGTTCTTC. This gives the protein CASPTPRETQFF.

The chain carries TRBV28 and TRBJ1-2; weak D call: TRBD1 (6 bases). Between the trimmed V and J ends, which lost 5 bases and 8 bases, there was a span of 15 bases. From germline, CDR1 is MDHEN and CDR2 SYDVKM. CDR3 length: 13 residues. The CDR3 region is CASSRGQRSGYTF. CDR3 in DNA: TGTGCCAGCAGTCGCGGACAGCGCTCGGGCTACACCTTC.

V is TRBV4-1 and J is TRBJ2-3; 8 nucleotides align to TRBD2. The germline V gene has CDR1 MGHRA and CDR2 YSYEKL. This CDR3 comprises 16 residues. The V gene end was trimmed by 1 base and the J gene end by 2 bases; junction bases not matched to a gene: 5. DNA for the CDR3: TGCGCCAGCAGCCAAGTGCCGCGGGGGGACACAGATACGCAGTATTTT. Its translation is CASSQVPRGDTDTQYF.

The sample holds one count of this clonotype. V is TRBV7-9 and J is TRBJ2-7; D perhaps matches TRBD2 (6 bases). The CDR3 loop spans 12 amino acids. Trimming shortened V by 8 bases and J by 4 bases, and 12 bases separated the two germline ends. In germline, CDR1 is SEHNR, CDR2 FQNEAQ (reference sequence). The CDR3 loop reads CASRGWNYEQYF. The CDR3 region has the DNA TGTGCCAGCCGGGGGTGGAATTACGAGCAGTACTTC.